Listed below are T cell receptor beta chains from one sample, sequenced in a study of tumor-infiltrating lymphocytes in glioblastoma multiforme. TCRdb reprocessed the multiplex PCR reads via MiXCR and lists one record per CDR3 protein. The table includes around 33,000 distinct CDR3 sequences, more than 55% detected once. The sequencing input was brain tumor tissue. The source of these receptors is a male donor with glioblastoma. CDR3s include the opening cysteine and the closing phenylalanine or tryptophan. Each record gives: CDR3 DNA, CDR3 protein, D gene, V gene, CDR3 length, J gene, clone size. D genes are given only for firm matches. A clone size is listed for some rows: how often the clone was seen (once, few, many), or a class if it is expanded.

TGTGCCAACAACTCAGGATACCACTATGGCTACACCTTC	CANNSGYHYGYTF	-	TRBV5-5	13	TRBJ1-2	-
TGCAATGCTAGGGACCTAGCGGGAGATACCCACGATGAGCAGTTCTTC	CNARDLAGDTHDEQFF	TRBD2	TRBV20-1	16	TRBJ2-1	once
TGCAGCGCCGCACCAATGGTGTACACTGAGGCTTTCTTT	CSAAPMVYTEAFF	-	TRBV29-1	13	TRBJ1-1	-
TGCGCCAGCAGTGAATCAGGGTCTAACAATGAGCAGTTCTTC	CASSESGSNNEQFF	-	TRBV10-1	14	TRBJ2-1	few
TGTGCCAGCAGTGAAATAGGGGCCGACGCCGGGGAGCTGTTTTTT	CASSEIGADAGELFF	-	TRBV6-1	15	TRBJ2-2	many
TGCGCCAGCAGCGCGACTAGTCGCAGCGAGCAGTACTTC	CASSATSRSEQYF	-	TRBV10-2	13	TRBJ2-7	few
TGCAGTGCTAGTTGGGACAGGGATAGGACTGATACGCAGTATTTT	CSASWDRDRTDTQYF	TRBD1	TRBV20-1	15	TRBJ2-3	-
TGTGCCAGCAGGAAGGTGGCCAACACCCGAGCGGGCTACACATTC	CASRKVANTRAGYTF	-	TRBV6-1	15	TRBJ1-2	-
TGTGCCACCAGTGATTGGGAGCGGGAGGGCCGGGAGACCCAGTACTTC	CATSDWEREGRETQYF	TRBD2	TRBV24-1	16	TRBJ2-5	few
TGTGCCAGCAGCCGGGACAGGACTAACTATGGCTACACCTTC	CASSRDRTNYGYTF	TRBD1	TRBV6-2/TRBV6-3	14	TRBJ1-2	many
TGTGCCAGCAGCTTCTCCGGGACAGGTGCCTACAATGAGCGGTTTTTC	CASSFSGTGAYNERFF	TRBD1	TRBV11-2	16	TRBJ2-1	-
TGTGCCAGCAGTTTAGGCGGACAGGGCGATCAGCCCCAGCATTTT	CASSLGGQGDQPQHF	TRBD1	TRBV28	15	TRBJ1-5	many
TGTGCCAGCAGCCTAAATAGGAATGAAAAACTGTTTTTT	CASSLNRNEKLFF	-	TRBV5-6	13	TRBJ1-4	many
TGCGCCAGCAGCGTGGGACAGGGTGGGCAAGAGATCCAGTACTTC	CASSVGQGGQEIQYF	TRBD1	TRBV5-1	15	TRBJ2-5	-
TGTGCCAGCAGCGAAGAGATCTCTGGGGCCAACGTCCTGACTTTC	CASSEEISGANVLTF	-	TRBV6-5	15	TRBJ2-6	many
TGCAGCGTTGGGGGGAAACGGGGCCTCTACGATGAACAGTTCTTC	CSVGGKRGLYDEQFF	-	TRBV29-1	15	TRBJ2-1	-
TGTGCCATCAGTGAGAGTGGACAGAAAGAGACCCAGTACTTC	CAISESGQKETQYF	-	TRBV10-3	14	TRBJ2-5	many
TGTGCCAGCAGCTCCGAGGCTTATCTTTCCTACAATGAGCAGTTCTTC	CASSSEAYLSYNEQFF	-	TRBV11-2	16	TRBJ2-1	few
TGCGCCAGCAGTGCACGAAATCAGCCCCAGCATTTT	CASSARNQPQHF	-	TRBV10-2	12	TRBJ1-5	once
TGCAGTGCTAGAGTAGGCAGCAACACTGAAGTTTTCTTT	CSARVGSNTEVFF	-	TRBV20-1	13	TRBJ1-1	-
TGCAGTGCTAGAGACGGAGGGGCGAGGGATGCAGATACGCAGTATTTT	CSARDGGARDADTQYF	-	TRBV20-1	16	TRBJ2-3	-
TGTGCCAGCAGGCAGGGACAGTTTCAAGATACCCAGTGCTTC	CASRQGQFQDTQCF	TRBD1	TRBV12-3/TRBV12-4	14	TRBJ2-5	-
TGTGCCAGCAGCGAACAGGGGGCCTATGGCTACACCTTC	CASSEQGAYGYTF	TRBD1	TRBV12-3/TRBV12-4	13	TRBJ1-2	many
TGCAGTGCTAGACGTCGGAACACTGAAGCTTTCTTT	CSARRRNTEAFF	-	TRBV20-1	12	TRBJ1-1	-
TGCAGTGCTAGAGATCTTGGACTAGCGGAAGAGATCCAGTACTTT	CSARDLGLAEEIQYF	TRBD2	TRBV20-1	15	TRBJ2-5	-
TGCAGTGCTAGCACATCAGGGAGTACGGCCGTCGAGCAATACTTC	CSASTSGSTAVEQYF	-	TRBV20-1	15	TRBJ2-7	-
TGCGCCAGCAGCACTGGACTAGCGGGGAAAACCGGGGAGCTGTTTTTT	CASSTGLAGKTGELFF	TRBD2	TRBV5-1	16	TRBJ2-2	many
TGCGCCACCCGGGACTCTCCGGTGACAGATACGCAGTATTTT	CATRDSPVTDTQYF	-	TRBV5-1	14	TRBJ2-3	many
TGTGCCAGCAGCTCCAGGGGGACTAGCGGGAGCTACGAGCAGTACTTC	CASSSRGTSGSYEQYF	TRBD2	TRBV12-3/TRBV12-4	16	TRBJ2-7	-
TGTGCCAGCAGCGGGGGACAGGGAAACACCGGGGAGCTGTTTTTT	CASSGGQGNTGELFF	TRBD1	TRBV5-6	15	TRBJ2-2	many
TGTGCCAGCAGTTTATGGCAGGGGGACACAGATACGCAGTATTTT	CASSLWQGDTDTQYF	TRBD1	TRBV12-3/TRBV12-4	15	TRBJ2-3	many
TGCGCCAGCAGCCCAAGCAGGTTTTGGGACTATGGCTACACCTTC	CASSPSRFWDYGYTF	-	TRBV4-3	15	TRBJ1-2	few
TGTGCCAGCAGCTTAGGGACAGGACTCGACACCGGGGAGCTGTTTTTT	CASSLGTGLDTGELFF	TRBD1	TRBV7-9	16	TRBJ2-2	-
TGCAGTGCTCATAGCGGGGAGTACAGTGAGCAGTTCTTC	CSAHSGEYSEQFF	TRBD2	TRBV20-1	13	TRBJ2-1	-
TGTGCCAGCAGCCAACGAGGGAGGGCCAGGGAAGATACGCAGTATTTT	CASSQRGRAREDTQYF	TRBD2	TRBV2	16	TRBJ2-3	-
TGCGCCAGCAGCTGGGAACAGGGTGTCCCATACGAGCAGTACTTC	CASSWEQGVPYEQYF	-	TRBV5-4	15	TRBJ2-7	-
TGCGCCAGCAGCCTCGACTCTGGGGCCAACGTTCGGACTTTC	CASSLDSGANVRTF	-	TRBV4-1	14	TRBJ2-6	-
TGTGCCAGCAGCTTAAGCTCAGGGCTTTCCTACGAGCAGTACTTC	CASSLSSGLSYEQYF	-	TRBV11-2	15	TRBJ2-7	few
TGCAGTACCAGCAGGGACTCGATCACCAGGGAGCTGTTTTTT	CSTSRDSITRELFF	-	TRBV20-1	14	TRBJ2-2	-
TGTGCCAGCGGTTGGGGGAGCGGAGATACGCAGTATTTT	CASGWGSGDTQYF	-	TRBV12-3/TRBV12-4	13	TRBJ2-3	-
TGTGCCAGCAGCTTGAGAACTGGGGGCGGAGAGACCCAGTACTTC	CASSLRTGGGETQYF	-	TRBV12-3/TRBV12-4	15	TRBJ2-5	many
TGCGCCAGCAGCTATGCGGGGCAAGAGACCCAGTACTTC	CASSYAGQETQYF	-	TRBV4-1	13	TRBJ2-5	-
TGTGCCAGCAGTTACTCTGGAGGACTAAGAGACCAAGAGACCCAGTACTTC	CASSYSGGLRDQETQYF	-	TRBV6-2/TRBV6-3	17	TRBJ2-5	many
TGTAGTCTTCCTCCAGCGGACCAAGAGGCCCATTACTTC	CSLPPADQEAHYF	-	TRBV20-1	13	TRBJ2-5	once
TGTGCCAGCAGCTTAGACAGGGTCAAGCAGCCCCAGCATTTT	CASSLDRVKQPQHF	-	TRBV11-2	14	TRBJ1-5	-
TGTGCCTCCACCCGAGGAGGCGGGAATGAGCAGTTCTTC	CASTRGGGNEQFF	-	TRBV30	13	TRBJ2-1	many
TGTGCCAGCCGAGGGACAGGTGAACAGACCCAGTACTTC	CASRGTGEQTQYF	TRBD1	TRBV18	13	TRBJ2-5	-
TGTGCCATCAGTGTAGGTAAATACACAGATACGCAGTATTTT	CAISVGKYTDTQYF	-	TRBV10-3	14	TRBJ2-3	many
TGTGCCAACTCACCAGAGGCACAAGAGACCCGGTACTTC	CANSPEAQETRYF	-	TRBV18	13	TRBJ2-5	-
TGCAGTGACGGATCATCCGGGAGTAGCGCAGATACGCAGTATTTT	CSDGSSGSSADTQYF	-	TRBV20-1	15	TRBJ2-3	-
TGCGCCAGCACCCCCCGGGACACTGGGGCCAACGTCCTGACTTTC	CASTPRDTGANVLTF	-	TRBV10-2	15	TRBJ2-6	-
TGTGCCAGTAGTAGGGCACGGGCGAACTATGGCTACACCTTC	CASSRARANYGYTF	-	TRBV19	14	TRBJ1-2	-
TGTGCCAGCAGCGTAGCAGGGGGCAACGGGGAGCTGTTTTTT	CASSVAGGNGELFF	TRBD1	TRBV9	14	TRBJ2-2	-
TGCAGCGTGACCGGGACTACTACGAATTTCAATGAGCAGTTCTTC	CSVTGTTTNFNEQFF	TRBD2	TRBV29-1	15	TRBJ2-1	many
TGTGCCAGCAGCGTGAGCAGGGCGATCGATGGCTACACCTTC	CASSVSRAIDGYTF	-	TRBV9	14	TRBJ1-2	few
TGTGCCAGCAGCTTAAGAAGCACAGATACGCAGTATTTT	CASSLRSTDTQYF	-	TRBV11-3	13	TRBJ2-3	medium-sized
TGTGCCAGCAGTTTCGTAGGTGGTTTCTACAATGAGCAGTTCTTC	CASSFVGGFYNEQFF	-	TRBV28	15	TRBJ2-1	many
TGCGCCAGCAGTGAGTACAGTAACACCGGGGAGCTGTTTTTT	CASSEYSNTGELFF	-	TRBV4-3	14	TRBJ2-2	-
TGCGCCAGCAGCTTGGGCATCTTGGGAGAGCCGGGACAGGAATCCCCCTACAAGCAGTACTTC	CASSLGILGEPGQESPYKQYF	TRBD1	TRBV5-1	21	TRBJ2-7	-
TGTGCCAGCAGTGAAGACAGGGGTGGGGGATATTATGGCTACATCTTC	CASSEDRGGGYYGYIF	TRBD1	TRBV6-1	16	TRBJ1-2	-